These 8 T cell receptor beta chains were all obtained from the same sample, sequenced in a study of T cells in Graves' hyperthyroidism and ophthalmopathy. Amplification of TCR beta CDR3 regions used RNA as the template. In the first-round RT-PCR of the TCR CDR3, the HTBI primer set was used. TCRdb fed the multiplex PCR reads into MiXCR, producing one record per CDR3 protein. Altogether a few hundred thousand distinct CDR3 sequences are present, approximately 44% being singletons, with the ten largest covering around 20%. Material for sequencing was peripheral blood or thyroid tissue (not recorded which). The source is an adult woman with Graves' disease, either hyperthyroidism or ophthalmopathy (not recorded which).

Concerning this clonotype: Mismatch with germline at one junction end may stem from a read error. The chain uses TRBV29-1 and TRBJ1-1; perhaps TRBD1 as D (6 bases). The CDR3 runs to 15 residues. From germline, CDR1 is SQVTM and CDR2 ANQGSEA. In DNA form, the CDR3 reads TGCAGCGTAGGACTAACCGGGACACTGAACACTGAAGCCTTCTTT. It yields the protein CSVGLTGTLNTEAFF.

The chain couples TRBV7-3 to TRBJ2-2, with 9 bases identical to TRBD2. The ends lost 2 bases at V and 4 bases at J; junction bases unmatched: 14. This CDR3 has 19 amino acids. Germline assignment: CDR1 SGHTA and CDR2 FQGTGA. This CDR3 reads CASSLRAGSGRISTGELFF. Here the CDR3 DNA reads TGTGCCAGCAGCTTACGCGCGGGTAGCGGGAGAATAAGCACCGGGGAGCTGTTTTTT.

The chain links TRBV20-1 to TRBJ2-5, with 8 positions matching TRBD1. This CDR3 has 13 amino acids. With V trimmed by 5 bases and J by 5 bases, 7 bases remained unmatched. Germline-derived CDR1 and CDR2 are DFQATT and SNEGSKA (reference sequence). The CDR3 protein is CSAPRTGQETQYF. The CDR3 DNA reads as TGCAGTGCTCCTAGGACAGGGCAGGAGACCCAGTACTTC.

This clonotype was seen at least ten times. The gene calls are TRBV19 and TRBJ1-3; no reliable D call. Trimming took off 5 bases at V and 2 bases at J, with 13 bases between the two ends. CDR3 size: 15 residues. Germline-derived CDR1 and CDR2 are LNHDA and SQIVND (reference sequence). CDR3 nucleotide sequence: TGTGCCAGTAGTCCTCGGGCCAGAACTGGAAACACCATATATTTT. This gives the protein CASSPRARTGNTIYF.

This clonotype has ten or more counts. This chain joins TRBV6-5 and TRBJ1-5; 9 bases are a match to TRBD1. The germline V gene encodes CDR1 MNHEY and CDR2 SVGAGI. The length of the CDR3 is 16 residues. Trimming at V came to 0 bases and at J to 0 bases, leaving 0 bases not matched to a gene. Written as DNA, the CDR3 is TGTGCCAGCAGTTACTCGGGACAGGGTAGCAATCAGCCCCAGCATTTT. This encodes CASSYSGQGSNQPQHF.

In this sample, this clonotype turned up many times. The chain has TRBV11-3 and TRBJ2-2; no clear D gene. Germline CDR1 is SGHNT and CDR2 is YENEEA. V was shortened by 6 bases and J by 4 bases, with 9 bases between the two germline ends. This CDR3 is built from 13 residues. Here the CDR3 DNA reads TGTGCCAGCAGGGCGGAGTTCACCGGGGAGCTGTTTTTT. Translating it yields CASRAEFTGELFF.

This clonotype was picked up many times. This chain joins TRBV7-9 and TRBJ2-7; 8 positions agree with TRBD1. This CDR3 comprises 12 residues. With 5 bases clipped from V and 6 bases from J, the junction kept 3 bases outside the gene matches. CDR1 and CDR2 (germline): SEHNR, FQNEAQ (reference sequence). CDR3 protein: CASSDRGGEQYF. The CDR3, as DNA: TGTGCCAGCAGCGACAGGGGTGGCGAGCAGTACTTC.

The count of this clonotype is one. V and J are TRBV7-6 and TRBJ1-2, with TRBD1 identical over 9 bases. The CDR3 runs to 16 residues. Germline V gene data show CDR1 as SGHVS and CDR2 as FNYEAQ. V lost 3 bases to trimming and J lost 7 bases; unmatched junction nucleotides: 12. Written as DNA, the CDR3 is TGTGCCAGCAGCTTTTGTACGGGACAGGGTGGGTTTGGCTACACCTTC. This gives the protein CASSFCTGQGGFGYTF.